These T cell receptor beta chains were read from a single sample in a study of OX40 agonist ivuxolimab in advanced cancers. Repertoires were generated with immunoSEQ multiplex PCR, while TCRdb's copy carries only in-frame clones and drops some. The table records tens of thousands of clones, about 90% of them present only once. This material consisted of CD4+ or CD8+ T cells sorted from blood, taken in a trial of the OX40 agonist ivuxolimab. The receptor source for this set is an adult with an advanced solid tumor such as melanoma, head and neck, liver or kidney cancer. The CDR3 runs from the conserved cysteine through the conserved F or W. D genes are given only for firm matches. Rows may omit the clone size; those that give it use once, few, many or a size class.

V gene,CDR3 length,clone size,D gene,J gene,CDR3 DNA,CDR3 protein
TRBV19,15,-,-,TRBJ1-3,TGTGCCAGCATATCCGGGGGTGGGCCTGGAAACACCATATATTTT,CASISGGGPGNTIYF
TRBV19,16,-,-,TRBJ1-5,TGTGCCAGTAGGTTCTATACTGGGGGGCGCAATCAGCCCCAGCATTTT,CASRFYTGGRNQPQHF
TRBV18,16,-,TRBD2,TRBJ2-3,TGTGCCAGCTCACCACCGGGAGGGTTTAGCACAGATACGCAGTATTTT,CASSPPGGFSTDTQYF
TRBV7-8,13,-,-,TRBJ2-3,TGTGCCACCAAAGGGTCAGGCACAGATACGCAGTATTTT,CATKGSGTDTQYF
TRBV18,16,once,TRBD1,TRBJ2-2,TGTGCCAGCTCCCCAATGGACAGGGGAAACACCGGGGAGCTGTTTTTT,CASSPMDRGNTGELFF
TRBV19,15,-,-,TRBJ1-2,TGTGCCAGTAGCCGCCCCAGGGCGGAGAACTATGGCTACACCTTC,CASSRPRAENYGYTF
TRBV19,14,-,TRBD1,TRBJ1-4,TGTGCCAGTAGGAAACAGGGGGCTGGGGAAAAACTGTTTTTT,CASRKQGAGEKLFF
TRBV27,12,-,-,TRBJ2-5,TGTGCCAGCAGTTTACGGGGAGAGACCCAGTACTTC,CASSLRGETQYF
TRBV5-1,16,few,-,TRBJ2-6,TGCGCCAGCAGCCCCCCAGGGTTCTCTGGGGCCAACGTCCTGACTTTC,CASSPPGFSGANVLTF
TRBV6-5,11,once,-,TRBJ1-2,TGTGCCAGCAGGTCGAACTATGGCTACACCTTC,CASRSNYGYTF
TRBV7-9,19,-,TRBD1,TRBJ2-5,TGTGCCAGCAGCTCAGCCTGGGCAAGGCGACAGGGGGGACAAGAGACCCAGTACTTC,CASSSAWARRQGGQETQYF
TRBV18,19,-,-,TRBJ1-6,TGTGCCAGCTCGCAGAACTTACTGAAACCCCGCACTGAGAATTCACCCCTCCACTTT,CASSQNLLKPRTENSPLHF
TRBV19,14,-,-,TRBJ1-1,TGTGCCAGTAGTGTTCAGGGATCGAACACTGAAGCTTTCTTT,CASSVQGSNTEAFF
TRBV19,15,-,TRBD1,TRBJ1-1,TGTGCCAGTAGTATTTCGGGACAGGGAAACACTGAAGCTTTCTTT,CASSISGQGNTEAFF
TRBV19,17,-,TRBD1,TRBJ1-2,TGTGCCAGTAGTATGAGGACTAAGACAGGGGGCCGGAATGGCTACACCTTC,CASSMRTKTGGRNGYTF
TRBV19,17,-,TRBD1,TRBJ2-2,TGTGCCAGTACCCTCCTTCCGGGACAGGGTGGGACCGGGGAGCTGTTTTTT,CASTLLPGQGGTGELFF
TRBV10-3,15,-,-,TRBJ1-3,TGTGCCACCCTAGGGGGGACCCCGAGAAGTAACACCATATATTTT,CATLGGTPRSNTIYF
TRBV9,16,-,-,TRBJ1-6,TGTGCCAGCAGCACCCAGTGGGAGGGAAATAATTCACCCCTCCACTTT,CASSTQWEGNNSPLHF
TRBV18,15,once,TRBD1,TRBJ1-3,TGTGCCAGCTCACCCCTGGACAGGGGTGGAAACACCATATATTTT,CASSPLDRGGNTIYF
TRBV9,17,few,-,TRBJ1-1,TGTGCCAGCAGCCCTTTAGTATCCAGAGACCAGAACACTGAAGCTTTCTTT,CASSPLVSRDQNTEAFF
TRBV2,15,once,TRBD2,TRBJ2-1,TGTGCCAGCACCGACGTAGCGGGGGGGCCGTATGAGCAGTTCTTC,CASTDVAGGPYEQFF
TRBV15,16,-,-,TRBJ2-6,TGTGCCACCAGCAGAGGGAAACAATCTGGGGCCAACGTCCTGACTTTC,CATSRGKQSGANVLTF
TRBV14,15,-,-,TRBJ2-7,TGTGCCAGCAGCCTACCGGGACTGAGTTCCTACGAGCAGTACTTC,CASSLPGLSSYEQYF
TRBV5-4,16,-,-,TRBJ2-7,TGTGCCAGCAGCCCCATTCGAGACCACGACCCCTACGAGCAGTACTTC,CASSPIRDHDPYEQYF
TRBV5-4,12,-,-,TRBJ2-2,TGTGCCAGCAGCTTTGTCCCCGGGGAGCTGTTTTTT,CASSFVPGELFF
TRBV6-6,15,-,-,TRBJ1-2,TGTGCCAGCAGCCTCTCAGGGCCCGGGGGACATGGCTACACCTTC,CASSLSGPGGHGYTF
TRBV27,13,-,TRBD1,TRBJ1-2,TGTGCCAGCAGTAGACAGGGTGTGTATGGCTACACCTTC,CASSRQGVYGYTF
TRBV10-2,12,-,-,TRBJ1-1,TGCGCCAGCTTAACAGGCAACACTGAAGCTTTCTTT,CASLTGNTEAFF
TRBV5-4,15,-,TRBD2,TRBJ2-3,TGTGCCAGCGGCACTAGCGCAACTAGCACAGATACGCAGTATTTT,CASGTSATSTDTQYF
TRBV2,15,-,-,TRBJ1-6,TGTGCCAGCAGTGCTGTCGTCACTGGCGGGTCACCCCTCCACTTT,CASSAVVTGGSPLHF
TRBV2,13,-,-,TRBJ1-2,TGTGCCAGCCAGTCCCCAGCTCAGTATGGCTACACCTTC,CASQSPAQYGYTF
TRBV6-5,16,-,-,TRBJ1-3,TGTGCCAGCAGTTACTCGCCCCGGAGCTCTGGAAACACCATATATTTT,CASSYSPRSSGNTIYF
TRBV19,14,-,-,TRBJ1-1,TGTGCCAGTAGTCCCCATTCAATCTACACTGAAGCTTTCTTT,CASSPHSIYTEAFF
TRBV5-6,17,-,-,TRBJ1-5,TGTGCCAGCAGCTCCGCCCGAAGGGAAAATAGCAATCAGCCCCAGCATTTT,CASSSARRENSNQPQHF
TRBV7-9,13,once,TRBD1,TRBJ1-2,TGTGCCAGCAGCTTGGGGACAGCCCTCGGCTACACCTTC,CASSLGTALGYTF
TRBV6-5,15,once,-,TRBJ2-7,TGTGCCAGCAGTTACTCGGGGCAGGGGAGTAGCGAGCAGTACTTC,CASSYSGQGSSEQYF
TRBV9,14,once,-,TRBJ2-5,TGTGCCAGCAGCCTAACAATAGCCCAAGAGACCCAGTACTTC,CASSLTIAQETQYF
TRBV27,16,-,TRBD1,TRBJ1-4,TGTGCCAGCAGTCGACAGGGTGGACGTACTAATGAAAAACTGTTTTTT,CASSRQGGRTNEKLFF
TRBV5-1,17,-,-,TRBJ1-4,TGCGCCAGCAGCTTAGCGGGGCAGATAGGTGCTAATGAAAAACTGTTTTTT,CASSLAGQIGANEKLFF
TRBV30,13,-,-,TRBJ1-2,TGTGCCTGGAGTGGGGAACGGTCCTCGGGCTACACCTTC,CAWSGERSSGYTF
TRBV28,17,-,-,TRBJ2-1,TGTGCCAGCAGTTTGAGCAAACAGGGAGGGAACTACAATGAGCAGTTCTTC,CASSLSKQGGNYNEQFF
TRBV7-3,15,-,-,TRBJ1-6,TGTGCCAGCAGCTTAACCGCAGATCCTGATTCACCCCTCCACTTT,CASSLTADPDSPLHF
TRBV2,14,-,-,TRBJ1-5,TGTGCCAGCAGTGGATCAGGGACTAATCAGCCCCAGCATTTT,CASSGSGTNQPQHF
TRBV4-2,16,-,-,TRBJ2-1,TGTGCCAGCAGCCAAGTCGTAGGCGGGGGCCTCAATGAGCAGTTCTTC,CASSQVVGGGLNEQFF
TRBV5-4,16,-,-,TRBJ2-4,TGTGCCAGCAGCCTCCGCGGGACACCCGCCAAAAACATTCAGTACTTC,CASSLRGTPAKNIQYF
TRBV5-1,14,few,-,TRBJ1-2,TGCGCCAGCAGCTTTGTCGACAGATCCTATGGCTACACCTTC,CASSFVDRSYGYTF
TRBV5-4,14,-,-,TRBJ2-2,TGTGCCAGCAGCTTGGGATTCGGCACCGGGGAGCTGTTTTTT,CASSLGFGTGELFF
TRBV5-8,14,-,TRBD1,TRBJ2-4,TGTGCCAGCATCCTCTCCGGGGACAGATACATTCAGTACTTC,CASILSGDRYIQYF
TRBV2,17,-,TRBD2,TRBJ2-2,TGTGCCAGCAGTGAATGGGGACTAGCGGGGGGCACCGGGGAGCTGTTTTTT,CASSEWGLAGGTGELFF
TRBV19,13,-,-,TRBJ2-7,TGTGCCAGTAGTTCGGGAGCGTTCTACGAGCAGTACTTC,CASSSGAFYEQYF
TRBV11-2,16,-,TRBD2,TRBJ2-3,TGTGCCAGCAGCGTAACTAGCGGGGTTAGCACAGATACGCAGTATTTT,CASSVTSGVSTDTQYF
TRBV19,16,-,TRBD1,TRBJ2-1,TGTGCCAGTAGCCCCTCGACAGGGTTTTTATACAATGAGCAGTTCTTC,CASSPSTGFLYNEQFF
TRBV11-2,15,-,-,TRBJ1-3,TGTGCCAGCAGCTTAGTGGGGTTCTCTGGAAACACCATATATTTT,CASSLVGFSGNTIYF
TRBV14,14,once,TRBD1,TRBJ1-6,TGTGCCAGCAGCCAAACAGGGGGTAGTTCACCCCTCCACTTT,CASSQTGGSSPLHF
TRBV7-8,17,once,-,TRBJ2-7,TGTGCCAGCAGCGACGGGTTGGGAAAAGAACGTTATTACGAGCAGTACTTC,CASSDGLGKERYYEQYF
TRBV6-6,13,-,-,TRBJ1-5,TGTGCCAGCAGTTTTGGAAGCAATCAGCCCCAGCATTTT,CASSFGSNQPQHF
TRBV7-8,14,-,TRBD2,TRBJ2-2,TGTGCCAGCCTCCGGGGGGCGAACACCGGGGAGCTGTTTTTT,CASLRGANTGELFF
TRBV7-3,14,-,-,TRBJ2-1,TGTGCCAGCAGCTTATCACCAGCTTCGGATGAGCAGTTCTTC,CASSLSPASDEQFF
TRBV18,18,once,TRBD2,TRBJ2-5,TGTGCCAGCTCACCACCGGGACTAGCGGGGGGCCACCAAGAGACCCAGTACTTC,CASSPPGLAGGHQETQYF
TRBV5-6,11,-,-,TRBJ2-1,TGTGCCAGCGGACCGGAGGGCCCGTCGGTCTTC,CASGPEGPSVF